This TCR beta chain was identified in a study of blood T cell repertoires in COVID-19. Germline V gene sequence: CDR1 SGHRS, CDR2 YFSETQ. This CDR3 is built from 15 residues. Trimming cost V 4 bases and J 2 bases, with 12 bases left between them. The data were produced by immunoSEQ multiplex PCR, yet TCRdb's version contains in-frame clones alone and is incomplete. In the table there are some 300,000 clones, 70% to 90% of which are singletons. Participants came from roughly 24 US areas, aged roughly 18 to 95 years. This sequence originates from a woman between 25 and 40 years old who had recovered from COVID-19. The sample comprised PBMCs or T cells enriched from blood (not recorded which). The chain is built from TRBV5-1 and TRBJ1-4; maybe TRBD1 (5 bases). CDR3 sequence: CASSPARGTNEKLFF. Here the CDR3 DNA reads TGCGCCAGCAGCCCAGCAAGGGGCACTAATGAAAAACTGTTTTTT.